The entry below gives a single T cell receptor (beta chain) sequence along with its context. Its antigen remains unknown. The CDR3 has 14 amino acids. Trimming pared 3 bases from V and 4 bases from J, leaving 9 bases between. Germline CDR1 reads SNHLY; CDR2 reads FYNNEI. The sample originates from a study of shared clonotypes between healthy human individuals. Nashville, Tennessee was home to all donors, who were Caucasian adults. General study points: Generation of non-shared clonotypes was less probable than generation of clonotypes shared by all four donors. Estimated richness values were generally larger in naive subsets than in memory subsets.

Every immunoSEQ plate was one replicate of a subset's evenly spread DNA. Assay used: immunoSEQ multiplex PCR; TCRdb lists only in-frame clones, some missing. The table has approximately 1,500,000 clones, more than 95% seen once; the top ten hold about 1%. The sequenced sample consisted of naive CD4+ T cells sorted from blood. Subset meaning: CD45RA+ positively selected. The chain is built from TRBV2 and TRBJ2-2, with D hard to call. The receptor comes from a man between 25 and 39 years old in good health. The CDR3 DNA follows: TGTGCCAGCAGTGAGGTTCTAACCACCGGGGAGCTGTTTTTT. This codes for CASSEVLTTGELFF.